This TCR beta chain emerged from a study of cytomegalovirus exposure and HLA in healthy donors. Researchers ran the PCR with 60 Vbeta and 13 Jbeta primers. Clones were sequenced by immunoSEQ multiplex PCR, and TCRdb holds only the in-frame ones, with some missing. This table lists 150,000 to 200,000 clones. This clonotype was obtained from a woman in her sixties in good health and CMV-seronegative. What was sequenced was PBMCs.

The CDR3 DNA is TGTGCCAGCAGCCTATACAGGGATAGCAATCAGCCCCAGCATTTT. This translates into CASSLYRDSNQPQHF. This chain links TRBV7-2 with TRBJ1-5; tentatively, D is TRBD1 (6 bases). This CDR3 spans 15 amino acids. The V end was cut by 5 bases, the J end by 0 bases, with 11 bases between. Germline-derived CDR1 and CDR2 are SGHTA and FQGNSA.